These 30 T cell receptor beta chains were sequenced from one sample in a study of graft-versus-host responses after intestinal transplantation. This table comes from immunoSEQ multiplex PCR, and its TCRdb copy is limited to in-frame clones, with some not included. The data contain 98,000 or so clones, roughly 88% of them seen just once; the ten biggest clones take up about 1.5%. The material was PBMCs, obtained 255 days after intestinal transplant. These receptors were obtained from a human patient who received an intestinal transplant, so some T cells may come from the graft donor.

The V gene is TRBV28, the J gene TRBJ1-4, with D unresolved. Germline CDR1 reads MDHEN; CDR2 reads SYDVKM. Trimming pared 8 bases from V and 5 bases from J, leaving 15 bases between. The CDR3 covers 14 residues. CDR3 DNA: TGTGCCAGCCACGGACTCACGCGGAATGAAAAACTGTTTTTT. Translated: CASHGLTRNEKLFF. Supplemented by reference TRBV28 and TRBJ1-4, the full variable domain reads DVKVTQSSRYLVKRTGEKVFLECVQDMDHENMFWYRQDPGLGLRLIYFSYDVKMKEKGDIPEGYSVSREKKERFSLILESASTNQTSMYLCASHGLTRNEKLFFGSGTQLSVL.

The chain is built from TRBV18 and TRBJ2-7; D may be TRBD1 or TRBD2 (5 bases each). Trimming took off 0 bases at V and 2 bases at J, with 11 bases between the two ends. This CDR3 region has 15 residues. The V gene's germline CDR1 is KGHSH and CDR2 LQKENI. The CDR3 DNA follows: TGTGCCAGCTCACCACCTTGGGGGAACACCTACGAGCAGTACTTC. Translation: CASSPPWGNTYEQYF.

This clone appeared a single time. V usage is TRBV29-1 and J usage is TRBJ2-3; unclear D gene. The germline CDR1 and CDR2 sequences are SQVTM and ANQGSEA. The CDR3 is made up of 13 amino acids. V was trimmed by 4 bases and J by 0 bases, leaving 8 bases between them. Here the CDR3 DNA reads TGCAGCGTTGCGTCAGTTAGCACAGATACGCAGTATTTT. Its protein is CSVASVSTDTQYF.

The chain employs TRBV27 and TRBJ2-7, with TRBD2 matching 10 bases. The CDR3 is 17 residues long. From germline, CDR1 is MNHEY and CDR2 SMNVEV (reference sequence). Trimming took 4 bases from V and 6 from J; bases not matched to a gene: 15. For the CDR3, the DNA is TGTGCCAGCAGTTGGGGGGCTAGCGGGAGTCTTCCCGGCGAGCAGTACTTC. Its protein product is CASSWGASGSLPGEQYF.

V gene TRBV18 combines with J gene TRBJ2-1, with TRBD2 as a possible D gene (5 bases). Germline assignment: CDR1 KGHSH and CDR2 LQKENI. This CDR3 is built from 12 residues. Trimming stripped 8 bases from V and 7 bases from J, with 12 bases between. CDR3 in DNA: TGTGCCAGCCTCGCGGCGGGTAATGAGCAGTTCTTC. This gives the protein CASLAAGNEQFF.

The chain combines TRBV6-6 with TRBJ1-2, with unresolved D. This CDR3 spans 12 amino acids. Trimming cost V 0 bases and J 5 bases, with 4 bases left between them. CDR1 is MNHNY and CDR2 is SVGAGI in the germline V gene (reference sequence). The chain's CDR3 is CASSYSGYGYTF. The CDR3, as DNA: TGTGCCAGCAGTTACTCAGGGTATGGCTACACCTTC.

V and J are TRBV5-1 and TRBJ2-7, with a weak D call TRBD1 (6 bases). V gave up 8 bases and J gave up 6 bases, with 21 bases separating them. The CDR3 loop spans 14 amino acids. Per the germline V gene, CDR1 is SGHRS and CDR2 is YFSETQ. CDR3 loop: CASCPGHRTSEQYF. In nucleotides, the CDR3 is TGCGCCAGTTGTCCGGGACACCGTACTTCCGAGCAGTACTTC.

The rearrangement links TRBV6-4 to TRBJ1-2, with D possibly being TRBD1 (6 bases). Deletions cut 4 bases from V and 4 bases from J, with 16 bases between. The CDR3 runs to 15 residues. In germline, CDR1 is MRHNA, CDR2 SNTAGT. In DNA form, the CDR3 reads TGTGCCAGCAGTGTCCGAGTCGGGGGCGGCTATGGCTACACCTTC. Protein: CASSVRVGGGYGYTF.

V gene TRBV6-5 combines with J gene TRBJ1-2; perhaps TRBD1 as D (5 bases). This CDR3 comprises 16 residues. Trimming left V 4 bases short and J 6 bases short, with 21 bases between. Germline V gene lookup returns CDR1 MNHEY and CDR2 SVGAGI. The CDR3 sequence is CASSSSGRTNFHGYTF. The CDR3 DNA sequence: TGTGCCAGCAGTTCTTCCGGACGGACAAATTTTCATGGCTACACCTTC.

This sequence joins TRBV15 and TRBJ2-5; D might be TRBD2 (7 bases). V gave up 3 bases and J gave up 3 bases, with 14 bases separating them. The CDR3 is 15 residues long. Per the germline V gene, CDR1 is LNHNV and CDR2 is YYDKDF (reference sequence). Here the CDR3 reads CATSSRSGGKETQYF. The CDR3 DNA reads as TGTGCCACCAGCAGCCGATCGGGGGGCAAAGAGACCCAGTACTTC.

V gene TRBV7-8 combines with J gene TRBJ2-2; D remains ambiguous. V gave up 4 bases and J gave up 7 bases, with 19 bases separating them. This CDR3 spans 16 amino acids. Germline V gene lookup returns CDR1 SGHVS and CDR2 FQNEAQ. DNA of the CDR3: TGTGCCAGCAGCTCCCCCCTAGGGTGGCAAAGCGGGGAGCTGTTTTTT. It codes for CASSSPLGWQSGELFF.

The gene calls are TRBV5-1 and TRBJ2-4; 10 nucleotides line up with TRBD1. The CDR3 consists of 15 residues. J was trimmed by 7 bases and V by 5 bases; bases with no gene match: 9. Germline loops: CDR1 SGHRS, CDR2 YFSETQ. The CDR3 DNA follows: TGCGCCAGCAGACGTTGGCCGGGACAGGGGAACATTCAGTACTTC. Residues: CASRRWPGQGNIQYF.

The chain recombines TRBV5-4 with TRBJ2-1; D perhaps matches TRBD2 (6 bases). The germline gives CDR1 SGHNT, CDR2 YYREEE (reference sequence). V was trimmed by 2 bases and J by 2 bases, leaving 17 bases between them. This CDR3 spans 17 amino acids. DNA of the CDR3: TGTGCCAGCAGCTTTAGGCTACTGCGGGAAGCCTACAATGAGCAGTTCTTC. Its translation: CASSFRLLREAYNEQFF. Together with reference TRBV5-4 and TRBJ2-1, the CDR3 gives the full variable domain: ETGVTQSPTHLIKTRGQQVTLRCSSQSGHNTVSWYQQALGQGPQFIFQYYREEENGRGNFPPRFSGLQFPNYSSELNVNALELDDSALYLCASSFRLLREAYNEQFFGPGTRLTVL.

The V call is TRBV6-1, the J call TRBJ2-2; no clear D. Germline V gives CDR1 MNHNS, CDR2 SASEGT. The CDR3 loop spans 18 amino acids. The V and J ends lost 2 bases and 5 bases respectively, with 21 bases between them. In DNA form, the CDR3 reads TGTGCCAGCAGTGAACACCGGAGCAGAGGCCCCAAAACCGGGGAGCTGTTTTTT. Translation gives CASSEHRSRGPKTGELFF.

The chain is built from TRBV2 and TRBJ1-5; no clear D. The CDR3 has 15 amino acids. The V end was cut by 8 bases, the J end by 0 bases, with 14 bases between. CDR1 and CDR2 from the germline V gene are SNHLY and FYNNEI. CDR3 loop: CASGENSLSNQPQHF. The CDR3 coding sequence is TGTGCCAGCGGAGAAAACAGCCTTAGCAATCAGCCCCAGCATTTT.

This clone was counted a single time. The rearrangement joins TRBV11-3 to TRBJ1-3; D is ambiguous. The germline CDR1 and CDR2 sequences are SGHNT and YENEEA. The CDR3 runs to 15 residues. Trimming removed 5 bases from V and 7 bases from J, with 18 bases in between. DNA for the CDR3: TGTGCCAGCAGCCAGTCCTGTAATCGTCGTAACACCATATATTTT. Translating gives CASSQSCNRRNTIYF. Supplemented by reference TRBV11-3 and TRBJ1-3, the full variable domain reads EAGVVQSPRYKIIEKKQPVAFWCNPISGHNTLYWYLQNLGQGPELLIRYENEEAVDDSQLPKDRFSAERLKGVDSTLKIQPAELGDSAVYLCASSQSCNRRNTIYFGEGSWLTVV.

This clone was observed a few times. The chain combines TRBV6-5 with TRBJ1-3, with D hard to call. Germline V lookup: CDR1 MNHEY, CDR2 SVGAGI. The CDR3 runs 16 residues. V dropped 4 bases and J dropped 0 bases, with 13 bases sitting between them. The CDR3 sequence is CASSSAIPGSGNTIYF. The CDR3 coding sequence is TGTGCCAGCAGTTCCGCTATCCCTGGCTCTGGAAACACCATATATTTT.

The CDR3 region is CASTSTGTGRIGELFF. In DNA form, the CDR3 reads TGTGCCAGCACCTCCACCGGGACAGGGAGAATCGGGGAGCTGTTTTTT. V gene TRBV28 combines with J gene TRBJ2-2; 9 positions agree with TRBD1. CDR3 length: 16 amino acids. Trimming cost V 7 bases and J 7 bases; bases outside gene matches: 13. Per the germline V gene, CDR1 is MDHEN and CDR2 is SYDVKM.

The chain links TRBV7-3 to TRBJ2-1; TRBD2 matches 8 bases. Germline V gene sequence: CDR1 SGHTA, CDR2 FQGTGA. The CDR3 totals 17 residues. J gave up 3 bases and V 2 bases, and 9 bases lay outside the gene matches. CDR3 sequence reads: CASSLYPRRGGYNEQFF. Here the CDR3 DNA reads TGTGCCAGCAGCTTATACCCCCGACGGGGGGGCTACAATGAGCAGTTCTTC.

CDR3 nucleotides: TGTGCCAGCCGAGGGCAGCCGAACGAGCAGTACTTC. Translating it yields CASRGQPNEQYF. The rearrangement links TRBV18 to TRBJ2-7; D might be TRBD2 (5 bases). V was trimmed by 8 bases and J by 5 bases, leaving 13 bases between them. The CDR3 covers 12 residues. CDR1 is KGHSH and CDR2 is LQKENI in the germline V gene.

In regard to this clone: One end of the junction is discordant with germline, which a read error may explain. The rearrangement links TRBV6-1 to TRBJ1-1, with D unclear. Germline values: CDR1 MNHNS, CDR2 SASEGT. The CDR3 sequence is 14 residues long. Written as DNA, the CDR3 is TGTGCCGGCAGAGAAGGGAACACGAACACTGAAGCTTTCTTT. Protein: CAGREGNTNTEAFF.

The CDR3 DNA sequence: TGTGCCAGCAGTTACTCGGGGTCGGGGGAGCAGTTCTTC. This encodes CASSYSGSGEQFF. The J gene is TRBJ2-1, the V gene TRBV6-5; D might be TRBD2 (5 bases). Looked up from germline, CDR1 is MNHEY and CDR2 is SVGAGI. The CDR3 has 13 amino acids. V was pared by 0 bases and J by 10 bases, with 10 bases between.

In the case of this clone: An end of the junction does not agree with germline; a read error may underlie this. V gene TRBV19 combines with J gene TRBJ2-5; D gene uncertain. The CDR3 spans 15 residues. Germline values: CDR1 LNHDA, CDR2 SQIVND (reference sequence). The CDR3 nucleotides read TGTGCCAGCAGTATAGGGTTCCCTAGTCCCGGGACCCAGTACTTC. Translating it yields CASSIGFPSPGTQYF.

V usage is TRBV10-3 and J usage is TRBJ1-4; D not resolved. Looked up from germline, CDR1 is ENHRY and CDR2 is SYGVKD. V lost 2 bases, J lost 0 bases, and 10 bases lay in between. The CDR3 has 16 residues. The CDR3 DNA follows: TGTGCCATCAGTGAGCACCCAGACGCAACTAATGAAAAACTGTTTTTT. Residues: CAISEHPDATNEKLFF.

The chain uses TRBV7-6 and TRBJ1-5; 7 bases are a match to TRBD1. Germline CDR1 and CDR2: SGHVS and FNYEAQ. The CDR3 runs 17 residues. The V segment lost 0 bases and the J segment 0 bases; nucleotides outside the gene matches: 5. The CDR3 DNA follows: TGTGCCAGCAGCTTAGCGCTGGACAGGTATAGCAATCAGCCCCAGCATTTT. It translates to CASSLALDRYSNQPQHF.

The CDR3, as DNA: TGTGCCACCAGCAGAGATGACGGGACAGCATACAATGAGCAGTTCTTC. The encoded protein is CATSRDDGTAYNEQFF. This chain connects TRBV15 to TRBJ2-1; 7 positions match TRBD1. Losses at the gene ends were 0 bases for V and 4 bases for J; bases not matched to a gene: 6. The CDR3 covers 16 residues. Germline V gives CDR1 LNHNV, CDR2 YYDKDF (reference sequence).

The chain combines TRBV7-2 with TRBJ1-2; no clear D gene. From germline, CDR1 is SGHTA and CDR2 FQGNSA. The length of the CDR3 is 14 residues. Trimming took off 1 base at V and 1 base at J, with 7 bases between the two ends. In DNA, the CDR3 is TGTGCCAGCAGCTTAGACGGAATTAACTATGGCTACACCTTC. Encoded protein: CASSLDGINYGYTF.

The chain is built from TRBV15 and TRBJ2-2; the D is unclear. The CDR3 loop spans 14 amino acids. Trimming left V 1 base short and J 5 bases short, with 8 bases between. CDR1 and CDR2 (germline): LNHNV, YYDKDF (reference sequence). The CDR3 sequence: CATSRVQETGELFF. The CDR3 bases are TGTGCCACCAGCAGAGTGCAGGAAACCGGGGAGCTGTTTTTT. Drawing the rest from reference TRBV15 and TRBJ2-2, the complete variable domain is DAMVIQNPRYQVTQFGKPVTLSCSQTLNHNVMYWYQQKSSQAPKLLFHYYDKDFNNEADTPDNFQSRRPNTSFCFLDIRSPGLGDTAMYLCATSRVQETGELFFGEGSRLTVL.

The chain recombines TRBV19 with TRBJ1-5; 8 bases are shared with TRBD1. The CDR3 has 16 amino acids. V shed 3 bases and J 6 bases; nucleotides not matched to a gene: 10. The germline gives CDR1 LNHDA, CDR2 SQIVND (reference sequence). In DNA form, the CDR3 reads TGTGCCAGTAGTATTCAGGGGGCCCCAATGTCTCAGCCCCAGCATTTT. Translated, it gives CASSIQGAPMSQPQHF.

The chain joins TRBV4-1 to TRBJ2-7; TRBD2 might be the D (5 bases). CDR3 length: 14 amino acids. The germline V gene encodes CDR1 MGHRA and CDR2 YSYEKL. Trimming pared 0 bases from V and 3 bases from J, leaving 9 bases between. The CDR3 DNA reads TGCGCCAGCAGCCAAGAAGGTAGCGTCTACGAGCAGTACTTC. Protein sequence: CASSQEGSVYEQYF.